One and the same sample provided the 4 T cell receptor beta chains below, sequenced in a study of shared clonotypes between healthy human individuals. Clones were sequenced by immunoSEQ multiplex PCR, and TCRdb holds only the in-frame ones, with some missing. The data show some 2,400,000 clones, approximately 94% seen once. Sequenced sample: naive CD4+ T cells sorted from blood. This sample's subset: CD45RA+ positively selected. The receptors were gathered from a man aged 18-30 years in good health.

The chain has TRBV30 and TRBJ1-3, with 7 bases that match TRBD1. The ends lost 2 bases at V and 8 bases at J; junction bases unmatched: 12. The CDR3 length is 15 residues. Germline CDR1 GTSNPN, CDR2 SVGIG (reference sequence). CDR3 residues: CAWSPPGQEQYTIYF. For the CDR3, the DNA is TGTGCCTGGAGTCCTCCAGGACAGGAGCAATACACCATATATTTT.

In DNA form, the CDR3 reads TGTGCCAGCAGTGAGGGACACTTGAACACTGAAGCTTTCTTT. This translates into CASSEGHLNTEAFF. This sequence joins TRBV28 and TRBJ1-1; possibly TRBD1 for D (6 bases). V lost 5 bases, J lost 0 bases, and 10 bases lay in between. Germline V lookup: CDR1 MDHEN, CDR2 SYDVKM. This CDR3 spans 14 amino acids.

Notes on this clone: The same CDR3 also results from other DNA sequences found in this sample. The chain carries TRBV4-2 and TRBJ1-5, with no clear D. Germline assignment: CDR1 LGHNA and CDR2 YNFKEQ. With 0 bases removed from V and 4 bases from J, the gap between germline ends came to 7 bases. The CDR3 is made up of 14 amino acids. CDR3 DNA sequence: TGTGCCAGCAGCCAAGAGGGGAGTAATCAGCCCCAGCATTTT. Its protein product is CASSQEGSNQPQHF.

This chain uses TRBV18 with TRBJ1-5; the D is unclear. V was pared by 2 bases and J by 9 bases, with 14 bases between. The CDR3 has 14 amino acids. The germline CDR1 and CDR2 sequences are KGHSH and LQKENI. In DNA form, the CDR3 reads TGTGCCAGCTCACCAGGGGTTTCGTCACCGCCCCAGCATTTT. Translated: CASSPGVSSPPQHF.